This record looks at one T cell receptor (beta chain) sequence and its context. This entry comes from a study of blood T cell repertoires in COVID-19. Germline loops: CDR1 SGHTA, CDR2 FQGNSA. V dropped 5 bases and J dropped 1; count of bases not matched to a gene: 6. This CDR3 contains 15 residues. Repertoires were generated with immunoSEQ multiplex PCR, while TCRdb's copy carries only in-frame clones and drops some. Of some 200,000 clones detected, about 82% appear once; the ten largest clones hold around 1%. Sequencing was done on a sample of peripheral blood. The chain carries TRBV7-2 and TRBJ2-3, with 7 bases identical to TRBD2. This TCR was sampled from a man aged 55-75 years with COVID-19, enrolled during active disease. CDR3 residues: CASSRGSGGTDTQYF. The CDR3 DNA reads as TGTGCCAGCAGCCGCGGGAGTGGGGGCACAGATACGCAGTATTTT.